Listed here is a single T cell receptor (beta chain). The antigen is unknown. J gave up 0 bases and V 5 bases, and 11 bases lay outside the gene matches. This CDR3 is 16 amino acids long. CDR1 is DFQATT, CDR2 SNEGSKA, per germline (reference sequence). This sample was taken from a study of blood T cells in healthy people across ages. Per sample, extraction of total RNA gave at least 5 micrograms in every case. Findings and limits, study-wide: A roughly linear fall in TCR beta diversity per million T cells was seen with increasing age. Any conclusive comparison of naive versus antigen-experienced cells was prevented by using unsorted PBMCs.

Primers used in a second PCR of about 6 to 11 cycles were a sample-barcoded 5' primer and a J-beta primer mix. One entry per CDR3 protein results from TCRdb running MiXCR on the 5' RACE reads. The repertoire holds approximately 1.5 million distinct CDR3 sequences, with about 35% as singletons. Sequencing was done on a sample of blood. The chain is built from TRBV20-1 and TRBJ2-7; TRBD1 matches at 9 bases. The TCR comes from a woman aged 25 to 45 in good health. CDR3 DNA: TGCAGTGCTTCATTCCGGGACAGGGATCTCTCCTACGAGCAGTACTTC. It specifies CSASFRDRDLSYEQYF.